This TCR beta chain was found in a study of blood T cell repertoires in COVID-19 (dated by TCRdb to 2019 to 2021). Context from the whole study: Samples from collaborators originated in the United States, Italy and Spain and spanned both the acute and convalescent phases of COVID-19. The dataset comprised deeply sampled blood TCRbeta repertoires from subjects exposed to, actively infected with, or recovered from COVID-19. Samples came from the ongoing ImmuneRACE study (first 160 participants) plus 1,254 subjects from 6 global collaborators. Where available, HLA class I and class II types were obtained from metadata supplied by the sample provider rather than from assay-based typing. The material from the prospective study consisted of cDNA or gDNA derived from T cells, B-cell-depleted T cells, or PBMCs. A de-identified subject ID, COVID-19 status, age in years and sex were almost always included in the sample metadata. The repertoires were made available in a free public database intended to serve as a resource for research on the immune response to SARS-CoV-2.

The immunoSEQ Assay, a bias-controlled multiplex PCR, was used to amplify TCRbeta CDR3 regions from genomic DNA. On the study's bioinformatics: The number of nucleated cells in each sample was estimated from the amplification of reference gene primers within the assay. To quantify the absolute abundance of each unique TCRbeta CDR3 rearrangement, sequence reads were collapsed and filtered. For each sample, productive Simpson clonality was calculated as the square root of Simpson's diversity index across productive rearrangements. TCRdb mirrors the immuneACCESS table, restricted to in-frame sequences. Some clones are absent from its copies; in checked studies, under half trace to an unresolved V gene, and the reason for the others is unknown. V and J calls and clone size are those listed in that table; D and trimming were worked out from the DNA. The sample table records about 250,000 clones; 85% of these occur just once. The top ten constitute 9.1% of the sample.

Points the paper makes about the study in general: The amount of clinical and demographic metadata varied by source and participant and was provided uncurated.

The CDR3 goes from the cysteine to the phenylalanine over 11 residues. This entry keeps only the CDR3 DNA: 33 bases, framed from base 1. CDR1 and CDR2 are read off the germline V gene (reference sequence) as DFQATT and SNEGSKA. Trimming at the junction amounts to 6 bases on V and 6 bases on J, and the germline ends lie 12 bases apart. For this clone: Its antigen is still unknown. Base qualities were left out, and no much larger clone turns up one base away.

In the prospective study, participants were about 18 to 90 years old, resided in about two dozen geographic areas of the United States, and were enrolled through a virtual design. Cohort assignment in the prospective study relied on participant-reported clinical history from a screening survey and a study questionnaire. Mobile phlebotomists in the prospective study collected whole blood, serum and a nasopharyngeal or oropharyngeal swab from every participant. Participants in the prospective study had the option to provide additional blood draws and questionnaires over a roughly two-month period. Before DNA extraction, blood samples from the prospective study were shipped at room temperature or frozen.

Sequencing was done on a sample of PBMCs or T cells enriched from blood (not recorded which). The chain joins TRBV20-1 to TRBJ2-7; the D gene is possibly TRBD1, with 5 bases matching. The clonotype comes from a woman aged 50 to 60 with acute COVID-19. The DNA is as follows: TGCAGTGCCCGTTGGGGCCCCGAGCAGTACTTC. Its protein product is CSARWGPEQYF.